One and the same sample provided the 31 T cell receptor beta chains below, sequenced in a study of shared T cell receptors in the human thymus. Libraries were prepared by immunoSEQ multiplex PCR; TCRdb keeps only in-frame clonotypes and omits some of them. The table shows 640,000 or so clones, with 70% to 90% occurring only once. The sample also formed part of further work on human thymus T cells.

The sequencing sample was made of thymocytes. Source of these receptors: a boy in the first two years of life with a congenital heart defect.

The chain joins TRBV4-3 to TRBJ2-7; 9 nucleotides agree with TRBD2. Germline V lookup: CDR1 LGHNA, CDR2 YSLEER. There are 16 residues in the CDR3. V shed 3 bases, J shed 5 bases, and the junction held 11 bases outside the gene matches. The CDR3 coding sequence is TGCGCCAGCAGCCAGGTAGCAACTAGCGGGTTGGACGAGCAGTACTTC. Translated: CASSQVATSGLDEQYF.

This chain links TRBV9 with TRBJ2-7; possibly TRBD1 for D (5 bases). Germline CDR1 SGDLS, CDR2 YYNGEE. Trimming removed 3 bases from V and 2 bases from J, with 15 bases in between. This CDR3 contains 15 residues. CDR3 sequence reads: CASSGGQKVTYEQYF. The CDR3 coding sequence is TGTGCCAGCAGCGGGGGCCAAAAAGTAACCTACGAGCAGTACTTC.

This clone was seen a handful of times. This rearrangement joins TRBV14 to TRBJ1-1, with 7 bases aligning to TRBD1. Germline V lookup: CDR1 SGHDN, CDR2 FVKESK. The CDR3 runs 14 residues. The ends lost 2 bases at V and 1 base at J; junction bases unmatched: 1. CDR3 residues: CASSQWTGNTEAFF. CDR3 sequence (DNA): TGTGCCAGCAGCCAATGGACAGGGAACACTGAAGCTTTCTTT.

The V gene is TRBV4-3, the J gene TRBJ1-3; possible D gene TRBD1, 6 bases. In germline, CDR1 is LGHNA, CDR2 YSLEER. The V gene lost 4 bases and the J gene lost 2 bases, with 15 bases spanning the gap. The CDR3 runs to 16 residues. The CDR3: CASSPNRVWAGNTIYF. As DNA, the CDR3 is TGCGCCAGCAGCCCCAACAGGGTTTGGGCTGGAAACACCATATATTTT.

A remark on this clone: The same CDR3 is also encoded by other DNA sequences in this sample. This chain uses TRBV20-1 with TRBJ1-2; TRBD1 matches 7 bases. Per germline, CDR1 DFQATT and CDR2 SNEGSKA (reference sequence). V lost 5 bases to trimming and J lost 6 bases; unmatched junction nucleotides: 3. The CDR3 length is 11 residues. DNA for the CDR3: TGCAGTGCTGGAACAGGGGATGGCTACACCTTC. This codes for CSAGTGDGYTF.

This clone was recorded only once. The rearrangement uses TRBV7-8 and TRBJ2-1; 10 bases fit TRBD2. The V segment lost 3 bases and the J segment 4 bases; nucleotides outside the gene matches: 21. The CDR3 has 21 residues. Per germline, CDR1 SGHVS and CDR2 FQNEAQ. The CDR3 is CASSFPLVGAGGPPFYNEQFF. CDR3 coding DNA: TGTGCCAGCAGCTTCCCGCTGGTCGGAGCGGGGGGGCCCCCTTTTTACAATGAGCAGTTCTTC. Full variable domain (missing parts from reference TRBV7-8 and TRBJ2-1): GAGVSQSPRYKVAKRGQDVALRCDPISGHVSLFWYQQALGQGPEFLTYFQNEAQLDKSGLPSDRFFAERPEGSVSTLKIQRTQQEDSAVYLCASSFPLVGAGGPPFYNEQFFGPGTRLTVL.

The chain joins TRBV7-6 to TRBJ2-2, with 9 bases fitting TRBD1. CDR3 length: 15 residues. Germline lookup yields CDR1 SGHVS and CDR2 FNYEAQ. Unmatched junction bases numbered 3, after V lost 3 bases and J lost 4 bases. The DNA for the CDR3 is TGTGCCAGCAGCTTGGGGACAGGGCCCACCGGGGAGCTGTTTTTT. Amino acids: CASSLGTGPTGELFF.

This chain connects TRBV9 to TRBJ1-6; 9 positions match TRBD1. V was pared by 1 base and J by 5 bases, with 4 bases of the junction left unmatched. In germline, CDR1 is SGDLS, CDR2 YYNGEE. The CDR3 covers 16 residues. For the CDR3, the DNA is TGTGCCAGCAGCGTAATGGGACAGGGTAATAATTCACCCCTCCACTTT. As protein: CASSVMGQGNNSPLHF.

The genes are TRBV5-1 and TRBJ2-7; a possible D gene is TRBD1 (6 bases). The V end lost 0 bases, the J end lost 0 bases, and 10 bases lay between the germline ends. This CDR3 spans 15 amino acids. CDR1 is SGHRS, CDR2 YFSETQ, per germline. CDR3 nucleotides: TGCGCCAGCAGCTTGGCCGGGACATACTCCTACGAGCAGTACTTC. Its translation: CASSLAGTYSYEQYF. Drawing the rest from reference TRBV5-1 and TRBJ2-7, the complete variable domain is KAGVTQTPRYLIKTRGQQVTLSCSPISGHRSVSWYQQTPGQGLQFLFEYFSETQRNKGNFPGRFSGRQFSNSRSEMNVSTLELGDSALYLCASSLAGTYSYEQYFGPGTRLTVT.

The chain links TRBV28 to TRBJ1-1; no clear D. The germline V gene encodes CDR1 MDHEN and CDR2 SYDVKM. Trimming removed 5 bases at V and 1 base at J, with 14 bases between. The CDR3 extends over 15 amino acids. Here the CDR3 DNA reads TGTGCCAGCAGTCCGAAGGAAGCGGGGAACACTGAAGCTTTCTTT. Translation: CASSPKEAGNTEAFF. The full variable domain, completed using reference TRBV28 and TRBJ1-1, is DVKVTQSSRYLVKRTGEKVFLECVQDMDHENMFWYRQDPGLGLRLIYFSYDVKMKEKGDIPEGYSVSREKKERFSLILESASTNQTSMYLCASSPKEAGNTEAFFGQGTRLTVV.

The rearrangement uses TRBV12-5 and TRBJ2-3, with 10 bases identical to TRBD1. With V trimmed by 5 bases and J by 5 bases, 7 bases remained unmatched. CDR3 length: 15 residues. In germline, CDR1 is LGHNT, CDR2 FRNRAP. The CDR3 protein is CASGHGQGGRDTQYF. The CDR3 coding sequence is TGTGCTAGTGGTCATGGACAGGGGGGGAGAGATACGCAGTATTTT.

The rearrangement uses TRBV6-6 and TRBJ2-1; D is possibly TRBD2 (7 bases). V was pared by 6 bases and J by 5 bases, with 20 bases between. This CDR3 is 16 amino acids long. Germline V gene data show CDR1 as MNHNY and CDR2 as SVGAGI (reference sequence). The CDR3 DNA reads as TGTGCCAGCAGACAGCGGGACAATAGAGTGAACAATGAGCAGTTCTTC. Translation gives CASRQRDNRVNNEQFF.

The chain employs TRBV20-1 and TRBJ2-3; 10 bases align to TRBD1. CDR3 length: 11 amino acids. The ends lost 0 bases at V and 13 bases at J; junction bases unmatched: 1. In germline, CDR1 is DFQATT, CDR2 SNEGSKA (reference sequence). CDR3 DNA: TGCAGTGCTAGAGAGGACAGGGGGGAGTATTTT. It translates to CSAREDRGEYF.

The CDR3 here is CASSPDRGYSYEQYF. As DNA, the CDR3 is TGTGCCAGCAGCCCCGACAGGGGATACTCCTACGAGCAGTACTTC. The rearrangement links TRBV7-2 to TRBJ2-7, with 8 bases aligning to TRBD1. Germline CDR1 reads SGHTA; CDR2 reads FQGNSA. V trimming: 5 bases; J trimming: 0 bases; junction bases outside the gene matches: 6. The CDR3 is made up of 15 amino acids.

This chain joins TRBV5-4 and TRBJ2-5, with TRBD1 matching over 9 bases. CDR3 length: 16 amino acids. Germline CDR1 reads SGHNT; CDR2 reads YYREEE (reference sequence). V was pared by 4 bases and J by 4 bases, with 11 bases of the junction left unmatched. DNA for the CDR3: TGTGCCAGCAGCAACTTTGACAGGGGGGTAGGAGAGACCCAGTACTTC. Translated, it gives CASSNFDRGVGETQYF.

The V gene is TRBV28, the J gene TRBJ1-1; 8 nucleotides align to TRBD1. The CDR3 totals 14 residues. J lost 2 bases, V lost 4 bases, and 3 bases had no gene match. The germline V gene encodes CDR1 MDHEN and CDR2 SYDVKM. CDR3 protein: CASSWGQVNTEAFF. In nucleotides, the CDR3 is TGTGCCAGCAGTTGGGGACAGGTTAACACTGAAGCTTTCTTT.

The chain combines TRBV5-4 with TRBJ2-3; 7 positions agree with TRBD2. The CDR3 spans 12 residues. V trimming: 7 bases; J trimming: 6 bases; junction bases outside the gene matches: 5. Looked up from germline, CDR1 is SGHNT and CDR2 is YYREEE (reference sequence). The CDR3: CASQDGGDTQYF. The CDR3 DNA is TGTGCCAGCCAGGACGGGGGGGATACGCAGTATTTT.

Only a few counts were recorded for this clone. V is TRBV27 and J is TRBJ2-7; D is perhaps TRBD1 (6 bases). V was clipped by 5 bases and J by 2 bases, with 16 bases between them. This CDR3 region has 15 residues. Germline V gene data show CDR1 as MNHEY and CDR2 as SMNVEV (reference sequence). The chain's CDR3 is CASSPSGEYPYEQYF. In DNA, the CDR3 is TGTGCCAGCAGTCCCTCAGGGGAGTACCCCTACGAGCAGTACTTC.

The chain is built from TRBV21-1 and TRBJ2-3; the table assigns TRBD2, which was not confirmed against the DNA. TRBV21-1 is flagged as a pseudogene. This CDR3 region has 17 residues. The CDR3 bases are TGTGCCAGCAGCAAATATTTGGGCGGGAGGATAGGAGATACGCAGTATTTT. Translated, it gives CASSKYLGGRIGDTQYF.

The chain employs TRBV27 and TRBJ1-5, with 9 bases matching TRBD1. Germline values: CDR1 MNHEY, CDR2 SMNVEV (reference sequence). V gave up 5 bases and J gave up 3 bases; unmatched junction bases: 5. This CDR3 is built from 15 residues. CDR3 sequence: CASSITGGINQPQHF. CDR3 nucleotide sequence: TGTGCCAGCAGTATTACAGGGGGCATCAATCAGCCCCAGCATTTT.

V is TRBV4-1 and J is TRBJ2-1; 9 bases line up with TRBD1. The CDR3 is made up of 16 amino acids. With V trimmed by 8 bases and J by 2 bases, 10 bases remained unmatched. Germline V gene data show CDR1 as MGHRA and CDR2 as YSYEKL. The CDR3: CASRKERDRAYNEQFF. The CDR3 DNA reads as TGCGCCAGCCGGAAAGAAAGGGACAGGGCCTACAATGAGCAGTTCTTC.

The genes are TRBV4-1 and TRBJ1-1, with TRBD1 matching 7 bases. The CDR3 runs to 13 residues. Unmatched junction bases numbered 9, after V lost 5 bases and J lost 9 bases. The germline V gene has CDR1 MGHRA and CDR2 YSYEKL. The CDR3 DNA follows: TGCGCCAGCAGCAAAGGAGGGGGCTCTAAAGCTTTCTTT. This sequence encodes CASSKGGGSKAFF.

The chain is built from TRBV15 and TRBJ1-4; D is ambiguous. Germline CDR1 reads LNHNV; CDR2 reads YYDKDF (reference sequence). The V end lost 3 bases, the J end lost 0 bases, and 11 bases lay between the germline ends. The CDR3 consists of 16 residues. The CDR3 is CATSSSISATNEKLFF. DNA of the CDR3: TGTGCCACCAGCAGTTCAATATCGGCAACTAATGAAAAACTGTTTTTT.

CDR3 residues: CATSQPNGQGDEKLFF. The DNA of the CDR3 is TGTGCCACCAGCCAACCTAACGGACAGGGTGACGAAAAACTGTTTTTT. The rearrangement links TRBV15 to TRBJ1-4; 8 nucleotides align to TRBD1. This CDR3 has 16 amino acids. The J segment lost 8 bases and the V segment lost 5 bases, leaving 13 bases of the junction unmatched. Germline CDR1 and CDR2: LNHNV and YYDKDF (reference sequence).

V gene TRBV6-6 combines with J gene TRBJ2-1, with D maybe TRBD1 (5 bases). Germline V gene sequence: CDR1 MNHNY, CDR2 SVGAGI (reference sequence). Trimming took 6 bases from V and 12 from J, leaving 12 bases between them. CDR3 length: 11 residues. CDR3 region: CASSPSTGQFF. The CDR3 nucleotides read TGTGCCAGCAGCCCATCTACAGGGCAGTTCTTC.

The chain employs TRBV9 and TRBJ1-4, with 7 positions matching TRBD1. Germline CDR1 is SGDLS and CDR2 is YYNGEE. With V trimmed by 4 bases and J by 3 bases, 3 bases remained unmatched. The length of the CDR3 is 14 residues. In DNA, the CDR3 is TGTGCCAGCAGCCTGACAGGGTCTAATGAAAAACTGTTTTTT. Translated: CASSLTGSNEKLFF. Looking up the rest from reference TRBV9 and TRBJ1-4 gives the full variable domain: DSGVTQTPKHLITATGQRVTLRCSPRSGDLSVYWYQQSLDQGLQFLIQYYNGEERAKGNILERFSAQQFPDLHSELNLSSLELGDSALYFCASSLTGSNEKLFFGSGTQLSVL.

The chain has TRBV30 and TRBJ2-7; TRBD2 is a possible D gene (6 bases). V gave up 0 bases and J gave up 0 bases, with 12 bases separating them. The CDR3 spans 15 residues. Germline CDR1 GTSNPN, CDR2 SVGIG (reference sequence). CDR3 region: CAWSVQSGYSYEQYF. The CDR3 region has the DNA TGTGCCTGGAGTGTACAGAGCGGGTACTCCTACGAGCAGTACTTC.

This clone occurred once. The chain links TRBV6-5 to TRBJ1-4; perhaps TRBD1 as D (5 bases). This CDR3 has 13 amino acids. Germline V gene lookup returns CDR1 MNHEY and CDR2 SVGAGI. V was cut by 4 bases and J by 7 bases, with 10 bases left in between. In nucleotides, the CDR3 is TGTGCCAGCAGTTCAGGGAACGGTGAAAAACTGTTTTTT. Translation gives CASSSGNGEKLFF.

This chain uses TRBV4-3 with TRBJ1-1; D gene ambiguous. Germline V gene data show CDR1 as LGHNA and CDR2 as YSLEER. This CDR3 region has 19 residues. The germline V and J ends were trimmed by 1 base and 0 bases, with 21 bases remaining between them. CDR3 sequence reads: CASSQAADAPENMNTEAFF. The CDR3 DNA sequence: TGCGCCAGCAGCCAAGCGGCGGATGCGCCAGAAAACATGAACACTGAAGCTTTCTTT.

The CDR3 bases are TGTGCCAGCAGCCAAGATTGGGGGGACTCCTCCACAGATACGCAGTATTTT. Its translation: CASSQDWGDSSTDTQYF. V gene TRBV4-2 combines with J gene TRBJ2-3, with a weak D call TRBD2 (6 bases). The germline V gene encodes CDR1 LGHNA and CDR2 YNFKEQ. The V end lost 0 bases, the J end lost 2 bases, and 15 bases lay between the germline ends. The CDR3 spans 17 residues.

This clone has a handful of counts. The chain couples TRBV30 to TRBJ1-1; possibly TRBD1 for D (6 bases). The CDR3 extends over 14 amino acids. Trimming shortened V by 2 bases and J by 1 base, and 11 bases separated the two germline ends. Germline lookup yields CDR1 GTSNPN and CDR2 SVGIG (reference sequence). The CDR3 DNA sequence: TGTGCCTGGAGTATTGGACAGAAGAACACTGAAGCTTTCTTT. This sequence encodes CAWSIGQKNTEAFF.